This TCR beta chain emerged from a study of T cell changes during pregnancy in multiple sclerosis (dated by TCRdb to about 2019). Regarding the complete study: The study looked at changes in the T cell repertoire across pregnancy in women with multiple sclerosis.

The library was made by the immunoSEQ multiplex PCR assay. TCRdb took this table from immuneACCESS and kept in-frame rearrangements with V and J called. Such tables lack part of the clones; where checked against another copy, unresolved V genes explain under half of the gap, and the rest is unexplained. This sample holds some 71,000 clones; over 75% were observed only once. The ten largest clones add up to 0.29% of the sample. The CDR3 numbers 15 residues from cysteine through phenylalanine. Only the CDR3 DNA stays, 45 bases, in frame from base 1. Compared with germline, V lacks 4 bases and J lacks 1 base; bases without a gene match: 4. From the germline V gene, CDR1 is MNHEY and CDR2 is SVGAGI. As to this clone: The antigen it recognizes is unknown. Qualities for individual bases were not recorded, and no much larger clone is one base off.

The chain links TRBV6-5 with TRBJ1-2, with TRBD1 matching 9 junction bases. This TCR was sampled from a female donor in good health, enrolled as a control in a pregnancy study. Specimen: CD4+ T cells from peripheral blood mononuclear cells, collected in the third trimester of pregnancy. The CDR3 sequence is CASSSPGQGNYGYTF. The nucleotide sequence reads as follows: TGTGCCAGCAGTTCACCGGGACAGGGTAACTATGGCTACACCTTC.